This T cell receptor (beta chain) was sequenced during a study of shared clonotypes between healthy human individuals (TCRdb year 2020). Some background on the complete study: Three men and a couple of women, aged 18 to 49 years, made up the cohort. To estimate repertoire size and how much clonotypes are shared between individuals, the study performed deep sequencing of blood TCR repertoires from roughly five healthy adults. Different laboratories and diverse techniques were used to prepare libraries and sequence TCR repertoires, to increase sequencing depth and limit assay-specific biases. Per donor, leukapheresis produced somewhere between about 0.9 and 9.5 billion PBMCs.

Concerning this clone: Its antigen is not yet known. Base qualities are not at hand, and no much larger clone is one base apart.

What the research found in general, with its limitations: Only blood was sampled, and tissue TCR repertoires likely differ from those in blood. Pairwise subsampling led to the expectation that sequencing depth would affect the degree of clonotype sharing among donors. The genetic and exposure-history diversity represented was limited by the small number of donors.

V is pared back by 6 bases and J by 0 bases, with 9 bases lying between the germline termini. There are 14 amino acids in the CDR3, from cysteine to phenylalanine inclusive. Kept here is only the CDR3 DNA, which spans 42 bases and is read in frame from base 1. CDR1 and CDR2 are drawn from the germline V gene: MNHNS, SASEGT. The donors were healthy, HIV-negative adults who had no recently reported acute infections or vaccinations. Every donor was a Caucasian adult living in Nashville, Tennessee, USA. For unsorted samples, about 90 million PBMCs were counted and genomic DNA was extracted with the QIAamp DNA Blood Mini kit. Blood was obtained by leukapheresis, after which PBMCs were separated by Ficoll-Histopaque density gradient centrifugation and cryopreserved in liquid nitrogen vapor phase. TCR CDR3 regions were amplified from genomic DNA by multiplex PCR using the deep immunoSEQ assay. Genomic DNA extracted from each cell subset was distributed evenly over all wells of several immunoSEQ 96-well plates, and each plate served as one replicate. For unsorted PBMC, 250 to 300 ng of genomic DNA, equivalent to approximately 28,000 T cell genomes, went into each replicate PCR. Genomic DNA from unsorted PBMC was sequenced over ten immunoSEQ deep assay plates. The purified libraries were quantified using a Qubit 3.0 fluorometer, sized with a Bioanalyzer 2100, and then quantified again using the KAPA Library Quantification kit. Each immunoSEQ 96-well plate was sequenced on its own single-read 150-cycle Illumina NextSeq 550 flow cell. The study's processing was this. Because the immunoSEQ output held only junctional sequences and lacked quality scores, the filtering could not match the filtering applied to full-length reads. To assign V/J genes and CDR3, sequences were annotated against IMGT germline references using PyIR, a Python wrapper for IgBLAST v1.9. Reads with weak V/J assignments (E-value above 1e-6), missing CDR3, stop codons, out-of-frame junctions, or ambiguous translated residues were removed. V3J clonotypes were defined by identical inferred V gene, J gene, and CDR3 amino acid sequence. To compute the percentage overlap between repertoires, the number of shared unique clonotypes was divided by the size of the smaller repertoire. Repertoire richness was assessed with RTK rarefaction, the Chao1 estimator, and Recon v2.1 estimates of unobserved clonotypes. Held by TCRdb, this immuneACCESS table contains in-frame sequences only and omits some clones. Under half of the omission traces to an unresolved V gene where checked; the cause of the rest is unknown. The V and J calls and the clone size are those of that table, but D and trimming were determined from the DNA. This sample comprises about half a million clones, 79% of them detected only once. The ten largest account for 10% to 15% of the sample.

Material for sequencing was PBMCs. The sequence was collected from a woman between 40 and 55 years old in good health. Some clones in this sample may be carry-over from other donors' samples. The chain employs TRBV6-1 and TRBJ1-3, with the D gene not clear enough to name. At the DNA level, the sequence is TGTGCCAGCAGCGATCCGAGCTCTGGAAACACCATATATTTT. Its product reads: CASSDPSSGNTIYF.